These T cell receptor beta chains were read from a single sample in a study of blood T cells in healthy people across ages. TCRdb reanalysed the 5' RACE reads using MiXCR and keeps one entry per CDR3 protein. The sample has 1.5 million to 2 million distinct CDR3 sequences, more than 35% seen once; the top ten hold under 25%. The sample comprised blood. These receptors were obtained from a human donor in good health. Each CDR3 is given with its conserved first and last residue. D genes are given only for firm matches. Expanded clones are given a class, and other clones once, few, many or no size at all.

TRBV5-1	NA	TRBJ2-1	NA	CASSRGETYEQFF	TGCGCCAGCAGCCGGGGAGAGACCTACGAGCAGTTCTTC
TRBV29-1	NA	TRBJ2-3	TRBD2	CSVEPAGGSTDTQYF	TGCAGCGTTGAACCGGCGGGGGGGAGCACAGATACGCAGTATTTT
TRBV19	NA	TRBJ2-3	TRBD1	CASSVSGTGNVNTQYF	TGTGCCAGTAGTGTTTCCGGGACAGGGAACGTGAATACGCAGTATTTT
TRBV7-2	NA	TRBJ2-7	TRBD2	CASSMGLAGGYEQYF	TGTGCCAGCAGCATGGGACTAGCGGGGGGATATGAGCAGTACTTC
TRBV5-1	NA	TRBJ2-7	NA	CASAPGRGNEQYF	TGCGCCAGCGCCCCAGGGAGGGGGAACGAGCAGTACTTC
TRBV7-9	NA	TRBJ2-1	NA	CASSLGFPQETQFF	TGTGCCAGCAGCTTAGGCTTTCCCCAAGAGACCCAGTTCTTC
TRBV20-1	NA	TRBJ2-7	NA	CSARDITVYEQYF	TGCAGTGCTAGAGATATCACAGTATACGAGCAGTACTTC
TRBV6-2/TRBV6-3	few	TRBJ2-1	TRBD2	CASSWTSPNHNEQFF	TGTGCTAGCAGTTGGACTAGCCCAAACCACAATGAGCAGTTCTTC
TRBV4-2	NA	TRBJ1-1	NA	CASNQVGRDTEAFF	TGTGCCAGCAACCAAGTAGGCAGGGACACTGAAGCTTTCTTT
TRBV15	NA	TRBJ2-1	TRBD1	CATSVGQGAINEQFF	TGTGCCACCAGCGTCGGACAGGGGGCGATCAATGAGCAGTTCTTC
TRBV29-1	NA	TRBJ2-3	TRBD2	CSVEGGSGATDTQYF	TGCAGCGTTGAAGGGGGCAGCGGGGCGACAGATACGCAGTATTTT
TRBV20-1	NA	TRBJ2-1	NA	CSAREAGANLYNEQFF	TGCAGTGCTAGAGAAGCCGGGGCAAATCTCTACAATGAGCAGTTCTTC
TRBV7-2	few	TRBJ1-2	TRBD1	CASTLTGVRGGYTF	TGTGCCAGCACCCTAACAGGGGTTCGGGGTGGCTACACCTTC
TRBV7-9	NA	TRBJ1-2	NA	CASSTPRYGYTF	TGTGCCAGCAGCACCCCTCGCTATGGCTACACCTTC
TRBV13	few	TRBJ2-2	TRBD2	CASSLLAGGTGELFF	TGTGCCAGCAGTTTACTAGCGGGGGGCACCGGGGAGCTGTTTTTT
TRBV29-1	few	TRBJ2-7	TRBD1	CSAKGTGYSYEQYF	TGCAGCGCCAAAGGGACAGGGTACTCCTACGAGCAGTACTTC
TRBV24-1	many	TRBJ1-5	TRBD1	CATSDRDRDVGQPQHF	TGTGCCACCAGTGATCGCGACAGGGACGTTGGTCAGCCCCAGCATTTT
TRBV5-1	NA	TRBJ2-1	NA	CASSPVRGSNNEQFF	TGCGCCAGCAGCCCTGTGAGGGGCTCGAACAATGAGCAGTTCTTC
TRBV29-1	few	TRBJ1-2	NA	CSVGVGRTYGYTF	TGCAGCGTTGGAGTGGGAAGAACCTATGGCTACACCTTC
TRBV4-1	few	TRBJ2-5	NA	CASSQDLPRGRGQETQYF	TGCGCCAGCAGCCAAGACCTCCCCCGGGGAAGAGGCCAAGAGACCCAGTACTTC
TRBV11-2	NA	TRBJ2-1	NA	CASSLGYERGAYNEQFF	TGTGCCAGCAGCTTAGGGTACGAGAGGGGAGCCTACAATGAGCAGTTCTTC
TRBV7-6	few	TRBJ1-2	TRBD1	CASSNYRGGYGYTF	TGTGCCAGCAGCAACTACAGGGGCGGCTATGGCTACACCTTC
TRBV7-8	NA	TRBJ1-2	NA	CASSPRKSYGYTF	TGTGCCAGCAGCCCCCGAAAGTCCTATGGCTACACCTTC
TRBV5-1	NA	TRBJ2-3	NA	CASSPGPADTQYF	TGCGCCAGCAGCCCAGGACCGGCGGATACGCAGTATTTT
TRBV5-5	few	TRBJ2-1	NA	CASSLRPRYNEQFF	TGTGCCAGCAGCTTGAGGCCCCGGTACAATGAGCAGTTCTTC
TRBV7-2	NA	TRBJ2-3	TRBD2	CASSLGLAGGLKDTQYF	TGTGCCAGCAGCTTGGGACTAGCGGGGGGGCTGAAAGATACGCAGTATTTT
TRBV10-2	NA	TRBJ1-2	NA	CASVPTGRYGYTF	TGCGCCAGCGTGCCGACAGGCCGCTATGGCTACACCTTC
TRBV12-3/TRBV12-4	few	TRBJ2-3	NA	CASSADGDTQYF	TGTGCCAGCAGTGCGGACGGAGATACGCAGTATTTT
TRBV11-3	NA	TRBJ2-5	NA	CASSLGLPEGETQYF	TGTGCCAGCAGCTTAGGGCTCCCGGAGGGGGAGACCCAGTACTTC
TRBV28	NA	TRBJ1-6	NA	CASGRQNSPLHF	TGTGCCAGCGGTAGACAGAATTCACCCCTCCACTTT
TRBV29-1	NA	TRBJ1-2	NA	CSVEDQRNYGYTF	TGCAGCGTTGAAGATCAGAGGAACTATGGCTACACCTTC
TRBV20-1	NA	TRBJ2-7	TRBD2	CSASFASGPSYEQYF	TGCAGTGCTAGTTTCGCTAGCGGACCCTCCTACGAGCAGTACTTC
TRBV7-2	NA	TRBJ1-2	NA	CASSPKGTTWHGYTF	TGTGCCAGCAGCCCAAAGGGAACAACTTGGCATGGCTACACCTTC
TRBV6-5	few	TRBJ1-2	NA	CASSYSRGRQLSLGGYTF	TGTGCCAGCAGTTACTCAAGGGGGAGGCAACTCTCCCTGGGGGGCTACACCTTC
TRBV27	NA	TRBJ2-7	NA	CASSLSQSSYEQYF	TGTGCCAGCAGTTTATCTCAAAGCTCCTACGAGCAGTACTTC
TRBV2	few	TRBJ2-7	NA	CASADREYEQYF	TGTGCCAGCGCAGACAGAGAATACGAGCAGTACTTC
TRBV24-1	NA	TRBJ2-7	NA	CATSDPALYTYEQYF	TGTGCCACCAGTGATCCCGCGCTATATACCTACGAGCAGTACTTC
TRBV30	NA	TRBJ2-4	TRBD2	CACLEPGGKAKNIQYF	TGTGCCTGCCTAGAGCCGGGGGGAAAGGCCAAAAACATTCAGTACTTC
TRBV5-1	few	TRBJ2-7	TRBD1	CASGQGGFNEQYF	TGCGCCAGCGGACAGGGTGGATTCAACGAGCAGTACTTC
TRBV9	few	TRBJ1-4	NA	CASSARPQGGEKLFF	TGTGCCAGCAGCGCTAGACCTCAAGGTGGTGAAAAACTGTTTTTT
TRBV6-5	NA	TRBJ2-7	NA	CASSYSVPAACEQYF	TGTGCCAGCAGTTATAGCGTGCCAGCCGCCTGCGAGCAGTACTTC
TRBV2	NA	TRBJ2-5	NA	CANTVQGMETQYF	TGTGCCAACACCGTTCAGGGTATGGAGACCCAGTACTTC
TRBV6-2/TRBV6-3	NA	TRBJ1-6	NA	CASGRGPNSPLHF	TGTGCCAGCGGCCGGGGGCCAAATTCACCCCTCCACTTT
TRBV5-1	few	TRBJ1-1	TRBD1	CASSPGQGVEAFF	TGCGCCAGCAGCCCGGGACAGGGGGTTGAAGCTTTCTTT
TRBV4-2	NA	TRBJ2-7	TRBD2	CASSPRVAGNSYEQYF	TGTGCCAGCAGCCCCCGGGTAGCGGGGAACTCCTACGAGCAGTACTTC
TRBV15	few	TRBJ2-5	NA	CATSSPRGAETQYF	TGTGCCACCAGCAGCCCCAGGGGAGCGGAGACCCAGTACTTC
TRBV6-2/TRBV6-3	NA	TRBJ2-5	NA	CASSYFTWGTQYF	TGTGCCAGCAGTTACTTTACGTGGGGGACCCAGTACTTC
TRBV7-3	NA	TRBJ2-1	NA	CASSLWTTDRDEQFF	TGTGCCAGCAGCTTATGGACTACCGATCGCGATGAGCAGTTCTTC
TRBV5-6	few	TRBJ2-3	NA	CASSLAGLGGDTQYF	TGTGCCAGCAGCTTGGCCGGGCTAGGAGGAGATACGCAGTATTTT
TRBV7-6	NA	TRBJ2-6	NA	CASSLEVWSSGSGTNVLTF	TGTGCCAGCAGCTTAGAAGTCTGGTCGTCAGGCTCTGGGACCAACGTCCTGACTTTC
TRBV4-1	NA	TRBJ2-1	NA	CASSQAGTNEQFF	TGCGCCAGCAGCCAGGCCGGGACTAATGAGCAGTTCTTC
TRBV2	NA	TRBJ2-6	NA	CASSEPPGVGSGANVLTF	TGTGCCAGCAGTGAACCCCCTGGGGTTGGCTCTGGGGCCAACGTCCTGACTTTC
TRBV20-1	NA	TRBJ1-2	NA	CSASEGVRGANYGYTF	TGCAGTGCTAGTGAGGGGGTCAGGGGCGCTAACTATGGCTACACCTTC
TRBV20-1	NA	TRBJ2-7	TRBD2	CSANRASGGAREQYF	TGCAGTGCCAACCGGGCTAGCGGGGGGGCTCGCGAGCAGTACTTC
TRBV7-3	few	TRBJ1-6	NA	CASSLSRKGSPLHF	TGTGCCAGCAGCTTAAGCAGGAAGGGTTCACCCCTCCACTTT
TRBV2	NA	TRBJ2-7	NA	CASSVLRGPYEQYF	TGTGCCAGCAGCGTCCTTAGGGGACCCTACGAGCAGTACTTC
TRBV4-2	few	TRBJ1-2	TRBD1	CASSQEGQGGYGYTF	TGTGCCAGCAGCCAAGAAGGACAGGGCGGCTATGGCTACACCTTC
TRBV5-1	once	TRBJ2-7	NA	CASSEGREEQYF	TGCGCCAGCAGCGAAGGACGGGAGGAGCAGTACTTC